This T cell receptor beta chain derives from a study of cytomegalovirus exposure and HLA in healthy donors. Study at large: As an earlier analysis found, 180 million or so T cells yielded 100 million to 130 million unique TCR beta sequences.

This clone was counted a few times. The germline gives CDR1 SGHNT, CDR2 YYREEE (reference sequence). Between the trimmed V and J ends, which lost 3 bases and 4 bases, there was a span of 10 bases. The CDR3 loop spans 14 amino acids. The PCR used 60 Vbeta and 13 Jbeta primers. Original processing methods: Later reanalysis found tens of millions of unique TCR beta chains, around 9.9 million of them shared. Method: immunoSEQ multiplex PCR; TCRdb's copy keeps in-frame clones and lacks some. V, J and clone size were drawn from that table, and D and trimming were deduced from the DNA. The sample has roughly 100,000 clones, 9.5% to 13% seen once.

Source material: PBMCs. The clonotype was recovered from a man in his forties in good health and CMV-seropositive. The rearrangement joins TRBV5-4 to TRBJ1-4; D is perhaps TRBD1 (5 bases). CDR3 nucleotide sequence: TGTGCCAGCAGCTCCCAGGGAGGTAATGAAAAACTGTTTTTT. Protein: CASSSQGGNEKLFF.